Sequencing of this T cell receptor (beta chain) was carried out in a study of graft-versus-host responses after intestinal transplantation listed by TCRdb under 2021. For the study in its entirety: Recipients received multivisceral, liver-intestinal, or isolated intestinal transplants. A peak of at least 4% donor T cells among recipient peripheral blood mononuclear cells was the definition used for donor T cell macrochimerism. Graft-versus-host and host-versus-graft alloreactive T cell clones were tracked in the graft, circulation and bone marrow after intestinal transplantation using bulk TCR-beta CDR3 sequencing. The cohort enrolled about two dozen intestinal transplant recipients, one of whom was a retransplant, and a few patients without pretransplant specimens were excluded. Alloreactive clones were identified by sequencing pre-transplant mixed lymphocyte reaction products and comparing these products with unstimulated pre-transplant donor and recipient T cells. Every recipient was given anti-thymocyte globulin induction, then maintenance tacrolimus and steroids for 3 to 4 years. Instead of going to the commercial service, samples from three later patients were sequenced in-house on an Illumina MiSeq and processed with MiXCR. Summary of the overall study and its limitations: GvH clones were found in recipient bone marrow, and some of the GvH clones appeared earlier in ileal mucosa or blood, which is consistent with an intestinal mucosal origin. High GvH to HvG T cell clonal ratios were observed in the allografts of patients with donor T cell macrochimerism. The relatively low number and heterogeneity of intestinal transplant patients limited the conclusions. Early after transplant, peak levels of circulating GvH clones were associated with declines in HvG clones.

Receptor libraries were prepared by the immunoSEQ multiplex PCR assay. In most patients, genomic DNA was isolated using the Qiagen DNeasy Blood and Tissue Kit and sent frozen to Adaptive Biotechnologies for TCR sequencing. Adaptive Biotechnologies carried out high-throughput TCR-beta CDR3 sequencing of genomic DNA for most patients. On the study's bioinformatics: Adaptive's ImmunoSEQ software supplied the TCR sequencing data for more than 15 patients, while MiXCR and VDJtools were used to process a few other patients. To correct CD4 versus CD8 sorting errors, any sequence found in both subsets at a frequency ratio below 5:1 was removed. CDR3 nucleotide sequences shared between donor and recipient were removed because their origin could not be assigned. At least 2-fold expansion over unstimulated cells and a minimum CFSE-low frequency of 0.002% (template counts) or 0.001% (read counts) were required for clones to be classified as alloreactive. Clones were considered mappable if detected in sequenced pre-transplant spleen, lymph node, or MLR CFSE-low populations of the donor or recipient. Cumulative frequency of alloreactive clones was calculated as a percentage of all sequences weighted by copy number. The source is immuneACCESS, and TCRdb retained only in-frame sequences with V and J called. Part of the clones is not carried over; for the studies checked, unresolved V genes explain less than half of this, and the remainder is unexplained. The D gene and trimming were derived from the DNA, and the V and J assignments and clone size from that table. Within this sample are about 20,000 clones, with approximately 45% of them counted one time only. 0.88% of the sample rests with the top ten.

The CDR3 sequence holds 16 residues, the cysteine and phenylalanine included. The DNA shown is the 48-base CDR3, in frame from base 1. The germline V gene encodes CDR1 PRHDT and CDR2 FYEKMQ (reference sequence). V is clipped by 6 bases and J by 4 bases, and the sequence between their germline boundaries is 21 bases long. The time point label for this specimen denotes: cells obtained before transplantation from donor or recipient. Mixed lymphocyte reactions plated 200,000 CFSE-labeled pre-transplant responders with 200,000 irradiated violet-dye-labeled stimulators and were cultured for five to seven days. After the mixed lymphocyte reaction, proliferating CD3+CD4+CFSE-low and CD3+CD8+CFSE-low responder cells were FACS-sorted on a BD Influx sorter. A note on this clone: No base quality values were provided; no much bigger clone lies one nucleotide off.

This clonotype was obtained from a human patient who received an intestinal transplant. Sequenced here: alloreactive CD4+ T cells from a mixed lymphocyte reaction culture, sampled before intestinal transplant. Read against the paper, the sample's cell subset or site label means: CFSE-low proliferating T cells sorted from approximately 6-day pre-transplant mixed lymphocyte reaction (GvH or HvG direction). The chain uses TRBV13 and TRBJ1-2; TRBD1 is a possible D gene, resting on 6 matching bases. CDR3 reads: CASSQTGQGPPYGYTF. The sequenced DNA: TGTGCCAGCAGTCAAACCGGGCAGGGGCCTCCCTATGGCTACACCTTC.